What follows are 26 T cell receptor beta chains derived from one specimen sequenced in a study of blood T cell repertoires in COVID-19. Produced via immunoSEQ multiplex PCR; TCRdb's table is partial and in-frame only. The table has 60,000 to 85,000 clones, roughly 80% seen once. Sequenced input: peripheral blood. These receptors came from a woman aged 60 to 75 with acute or convalescent COVID-19.

The chain employs TRBV10-2 and TRBJ1-2; possibly TRBD1 for D (6 bases). The germline CDR1 and CDR2 sequences are WSHSY and SAAADI. Trimming shortened V by 5 bases and J by 0 bases, and 13 bases separated the two germline ends. The CDR3 consists of 15 residues. The CDR3 region has the DNA TGCGCCAGCAGTTCCCGGGACACGTCTAACTATGGCTACACCTTC. Amino acids: CASSSRDTSNYGYTF.

The rearrangement uses TRBV5-1 and TRBJ2-1; D unclear. V lost 4 bases and J lost 0, with 11 bases in between. This CDR3 contains 15 residues. CDR1 is SGHRS, CDR2 YFSETQ, per germline. Written as DNA, the CDR3 is TGCGCCAGCAGCCCGGGTATGCTCTCCTACAATGAGCAGTTCTTC. Protein product: CASSPGMLSYNEQFF.

This chain joins TRBV20-1 and TRBJ1-2, with D perhaps TRBD1 (5 bases). The CDR3 sequence is 11 residues long. Trimming took 6 bases from V and 8 from J, leaving 13 bases between them. Germline loops: CDR1 DFQATT, CDR2 SNEGSKA (reference sequence). CDR3 sequence reads: CSAGGFGGYTF. CDR3 DNA: TGCAGTGCCGGGGGATTCGGGGGCTACACCTTC.

This chain links TRBV7-2 with TRBJ1-4, with TRBD1 as a possible D gene (5 bases). CDR1 is SGHTA, CDR2 FQGNSA, per germline. V lost 5 bases and J 2 bases, leaving 12 bases between the germline ends. The CDR3 length is 15 residues. The CDR3 sequence is CASSPGGATNEKLFF. The DNA of the CDR3 is TGTGCCAGCAGCCCGGGAGGGGCCACTAATGAAAAACTGTTTTTT.

This clone was seen more than once but under ten times. The chain joins TRBV14 to TRBJ1-1; D might be TRBD1 (6 bases). V was clipped by 1 base and J by 5 bases, with 11 bases between them. CDR1 SGHDN and CDR2 FVKESK come from the germline V gene. This CDR3 contains 14 residues. Here the CDR3 reads CASSQGYRATEAFF. CDR3 DNA sequence: TGTGCCAGCAGCCAAGGATACAGGGCAACTGAAGCTTTCTTT.

The rearrangement links TRBV9 to TRBJ1-3; D unclear. The CDR3 covers 11 residues. CDR1 is SGDLS, CDR2 YYNGEE, per germline. Trimming removed 10 bases at V and 3 bases at J, with 8 bases between. DNA for the CDR3: TGTGCCTCGGGGTATGGAAACACCATATATTTT. Protein sequence: CASGYGNTIYF.

J is TRBJ1-2 and V is TRBV15; D ambiguous. Trimming pared 0 bases from V and 7 bases from J, leaving 12 bases between. This CDR3 contains 14 residues. The germline CDR1 and CDR2 sequences are LNHNV and YYDKDF (reference sequence). CDR3 sequence: CATSRDGWEGGYTF. The CDR3 DNA follows: TGTGCCACCAGCAGAGATGGTTGGGAGGGTGGCTACACCTTC.

The chain joins TRBV7-2 to TRBJ1-2; D may be TRBD1 (6 bases). V lost 5 bases and J 4 bases, leaving 11 bases between the germline ends. The length of the CDR3 is 13 residues. Per the germline V gene, CDR1 is SGHTA and CDR2 is FQGNSA. As DNA, the CDR3 is TGTGCCAGCAGCCTCCAGGGGTCCTATGGCTACACCTTC. Protein sequence: CASSLQGSYGYTF.

The chain employs TRBV4-3 and TRBJ2-2, with 7 bases identical to TRBD1. This CDR3 is 16 amino acids long. V shed 4 bases, J shed 0 bases, and the junction held 5 bases outside the gene matches. Germline V gene lookup returns CDR1 LGHNA and CDR2 YSLEER. The CDR3 loop reads CASSRWDSANTGELFF. The CDR3 coding sequence is TGCGCCAGCAGCCGCTGGGACAGCGCGAACACCGGGGAGCTGTTTTTT.

V gene TRBV10-1 combines with J gene TRBJ1-3; tentatively, D is TRBD1 (5 bases). CDR1 and CDR2 (germline): WNHNN, SYGVQD (reference sequence). The germline V and J ends were trimmed by 7 bases and 0 bases, with 10 bases remaining between them. This CDR3 has 14 amino acids. The CDR3 nucleotides read TGCGCCAGCACCCCTGACAGCTCTGGAAACACCATATATTTT. It encodes CASTPDSSGNTIYF.

V gene TRBV11-2 combines with J gene TRBJ1-5, with D maybe TRBD1 (5 bases). V gave up 3 bases and J gave up 1 base, with 10 bases separating them. CDR1 is SGHAT and CDR2 is FQNNGV in the germline V gene. There are 15 residues in the CDR3. CDR3 protein: CASSFGGDSNQPQHF. The CDR3, as DNA: TGTGCCAGCAGCTTCGGGGGGGACAGCAATCAGCCCCAGCATTTT.

The CDR3 here is CASSIGELQETQYF. CDR3 nucleotides: TGCGCCAGCAGTATCGGGGAGCTCCAAGAGACCCAGTACTTC. V and J are TRBV5-1 and TRBJ2-5, with D tentatively TRBD2 (5 bases). V was trimmed by 5 bases and J by 1 base, leaving 12 bases between them. The CDR3 sequence is 14 residues long. Germline-derived CDR1 and CDR2 are SGHRS and YFSETQ.

The chain combines TRBV19 with TRBJ2-5, with 10 bases aligning to TRBD2. The V segment lost 4 bases and the J segment 3 bases; nucleotides outside the gene matches: 14. The CDR3 has 18 residues. Germline values: CDR1 LNHDA, CDR2 SQIVND (reference sequence). The CDR3, as DNA: TGTGCCAGTAGTAGGGGCCTAGCGGGGGCCCTTTTGAAAGAGACCCAGTACTTC. Its translation is CASSRGLAGALLKETQYF.

The V call is TRBV24-1, the J call TRBJ1-2; TRBD1 is a possible D gene (6 bases). CDR1 and CDR2 from the germline V gene are KGHDR and SFDVKD. The CDR3 has 13 amino acids. Deletions cut 2 bases from V and 6 bases from J, with 9 bases between. CDR3 nucleotide sequence: TGTGCCACCAGTGATTCAGGGGATGATGGCTACACCTTC. The encoded protein is CATSDSGDDGYTF.

Only one count was recorded for this clone. The chain links TRBV5-1 to TRBJ2-1; a weak D match, TRBD2 (5 bases). Germline V gene sequence: CDR1 SGHRS, CDR2 YFSETQ. CDR3 length: 16 residues. The V and J ends lost 2 bases and 1 base respectively, with 13 bases between them. CDR3 sequence (DNA): TGCGCCAGCAGCTTACCACGGGGTTTATCCTACAATGAGCAGTTCTTC. Amino acids: CASSLPRGLSYNEQFF.

This chain links TRBV6-2 or TRBV6-3 with TRBJ2-7, with D possibly being TRBD2 (6 bases). Germline V gene data show CDR1 as MNHEY and CDR2 as SVGEGT. This CDR3 has 16 residues. The V end lost 3 bases, the J end lost 3 bases, and 18 bases lay between the germline ends. CDR3 amino acids: CASSYGRRETLYEQYF. CDR3 DNA sequence: TGTGCCAGCAGTTATGGGAGGAGGGAAACCCTCTACGAGCAGTACTTC.

This clone was seen only once. The V and J genes are TRBV5-3 and TRBJ2-7; D remains ambiguous. TRBV5-3 is assigned to the ORF class and has an uncertain function. The CDR3 consists of 16 residues. V was trimmed by 4 bases and J by 2 bases, leaving 19 bases between them. The CDR3 nucleotides read TGTGCCAGAAGCCGCCATCACAACAAAGTCCCCTACGAGCAGTACGTC. Translated, it gives CARSRHHNKVPYEQYV.

The rearrangement uses TRBV27 and TRBJ1-1; TRBD1 agrees at 7 bases. Germline V CDR1 and CDR2: MNHEY, SMNVEV (reference sequence). CDR3 length: 15 residues. Germline trimming cut 3 bases from V and 1 base from J; bases unmatched to any gene: 5. The chain's CDR3 is CASSFPTGENTEAFF. The DNA of the CDR3 is TGTGCCAGCAGTTTCCCCACAGGGGAGAACACTGAAGCTTTCTTT.

In this sample, this clone turned up many times. V and J are TRBV2 and TRBJ1-5; D is possibly TRBD1 (5 bases). V was cut by 3 bases and J by 7 bases, with 16 bases left in between. Germline lookup yields CDR1 SNHLY and CDR2 FYNNEI. The CDR3 runs 15 residues. In nucleotides, the CDR3 is TGTGCCAGCAGTGATCCCGGAGGGGTGAGGCAGCCCCAGCATTTT. This gives the protein CASSDPGGVRQPQHF.

The chain links TRBV19 to TRBJ1-5, with 7 bases lining up with TRBD1. Losses at the gene ends were 4 bases for V and 4 bases for J; bases not matched to a gene: 10. This CDR3 spans 16 amino acids. The germline V gene encodes CDR1 LNHDA and CDR2 SQIVND (reference sequence). The CDR3, as DNA: TGTGCCAGTAGTACCCTTTGGGACAGCTCTAATCAGCCCCAGCATTTT. This translates into CASSTLWDSSNQPQHF.

The chain is built from TRBV24-1 and TRBJ2-3; 11 nucleotides agree with TRBD2. In germline, CDR1 is KGHDR, CDR2 SFDVKD. V lost 4 bases, J lost 4 bases, and 6 bases stayed unmatched. This CDR3 is built from 16 residues. CDR3 residues: CATSELAGGQADTQYF. CDR3 in DNA: TGTGCCACCAGTGAATTAGCGGGGGGGCAAGCAGATACGCAGTATTTT.

V and J are TRBV5-6 and TRBJ2-7; 8 positions agree with TRBD1. V shed 5 bases and J 7 bases; nucleotides not matched to a gene: 8. The CDR3 is 13 residues long. Germline V gene lookup returns CDR1 SGHDT and CDR2 YYEEEE. The CDR3 reads CASRPYDRGEQYF. CDR3 sequence (DNA): TGTGCCAGCAGACCTTACGACAGGGGAGAGCAGTACTTC.

There are a few counts of this clone. The chain carries TRBV5-1 and TRBJ1-2, with D hard to call. The CDR3 is 12 amino acids. Trimming took 0 bases from V and 10 from J, leaving 10 bases between them. Germline CDR1 is SGHRS and CDR2 is YFSETQ. CDR3 amino acids: CASSLETYHYTF. The CDR3 DNA reads TGCGCCAGCAGCTTGGAGACATATCACTACACCTTC.

The V and J genes are TRBV10-3 and TRBJ1-6; tentatively, D is TRBD1 (6 bases). There are 14 residues in the CDR3. Trimming left V 6 bases short and J 2 bases short, with 8 bases between. The germline V gene encodes CDR1 ENHRY and CDR2 SYGVKD. In DNA, the CDR3 is TGTGCCATCAGCACAGGGCCCTATAATTCACCCCTCCACTTT. Amino acids: CAISTGPYNSPLHF.

The CDR3 bases are TGCAGTGCTAGAGATGGCTCCCGGCAGTACGTC. Translated, it gives CSARDGSRQYV. This rearrangement joins TRBV20-1 to TRBJ2-7; D ambiguous. Trimming pared 0 bases from V and 9 bases from J, leaving 9 bases between. CDR1 is DFQATT and CDR2 is SNEGSKA in the germline V gene (reference sequence). The CDR3 runs 11 residues.

The chain uses TRBV7-2 and TRBJ1-2; a possible D gene is TRBD1 (6 bases). Germline CDR1 and CDR2: SGHTA and FQGNSA. Trimming left V 5 bases short and J 0 bases short, with 16 bases between. There are 16 residues in the CDR3. Here the CDR3 DNA reads TGTGCCAGCAGCGCCCAGGGGATGGGAGCTAACTATGGCTACACCTTC. Translation gives CASSAQGMGANYGYTF.